The next 21 T cell receptor beta chains were all read from a single sample in a study of tumor and adjacent non-tumor tissue in lung cancer. The template was RNA from unsorted bulk tissue. The normal lung tissue was taken more than 3 cm from the tumor edge. A modified ARM-PCR protocol with three rounds of nested PCR amplified TCRbeta. TCRdb re-called the multiplex PCR reads through MiXCR, storing one row per CDR3 protein. The sample lists 90,000 to 100,000 distinct CDR3 sequences, more than 80% seen once, with about 31% in the top ten. Input material: distant non-tumor lung tissue. These receptors were collected from a man aged 55-75 years with small cell lung cancer.

Comment on this clonotype: Compared with germline, one end of the junction differs, possibly owing to a read error. The J gene is TRBJ1-1, the V gene TRBV10-3, with 11 bases aligning to TRBD1. In germline, CDR1 is ENHRY, CDR2 SYGVKD. The CDR3 length is 16 residues. The CDR3 DNA reads TGTGTCATCAGTGAGTCTTTTGGACAGGGGGCGGGCGAAGCTTTCTTT. Translating it yields CVISESFGQGAGEAFF.

The rearrangement links TRBV5-5 to TRBJ2-7; D not resolved. Trimming shortened V by 1 base and J by 5 bases, and 7 bases separated the two germline ends. The germline CDR1 and CDR2 sequences are SGHKS and YYEKEE (reference sequence). The CDR3 sequence is 12 residues long. The CDR3 loop is CASSLSVNEQYV. In nucleotides, the CDR3 is TGTGCCAGCAGCTTGAGTGTCAACGAGCAGTACGTC.

In the case of this clonotype: At one boundary the junction diverges from the germline segment, which might be a read error. The V gene is TRBV29-1, the J gene TRBJ2-3, with D possibly matching TRBD1 (5 bases). Germline CDR1 reads SQVTM; CDR2 reads ANQGSEA. CDR3 length equals 13 residues. CDR3 sequence (DNA): TGCAGCGTTGATGCCGCGGACACAAATACGCAGTATTTT. Translating it yields CSVDAADTNTQYF.

With respect to this clonotype: A much larger clonotype is one base distant, so this may be a read error. The rearrangement links TRBV29-1 to TRBJ1-4; the D is unclear. The CDR3 spans 13 residues. CDR1 and CDR2 from the germline V gene are SQVTM and ANQGSEA. V lost 5 bases and J lost 5, with 12 bases in between. CDR3 sequence: CSVLSLVNEKLFF. The CDR3 nucleotides are TGCAGCGTTCTGAGCCTCGTAAATGAAAAACTGTTTTTT.

J is TRBJ2-5 and V is TRBV6-6; 8 nucleotides align to TRBD1. Trimming at V came to 6 bases and at J to 5 bases, leaving 11 bases not matched to a gene. The germline gives CDR1 MNHNY, CDR2 SVGAGI (reference sequence). This CDR3 has 15 residues. The CDR3 DNA reads as TGTGCCAGCAGACCCGGACAGGGAGTTTCTGAGACCCAGTACTTC. Translated: CASRPGQGVSETQYF.

Turning to this clonotype: The CDR3 does not end in the conserved phenylalanine or tryptophan, so this is likely a read error. The chain is built from TRBV6-2 or TRBV6-3 and TRBJ1-5, with 7 nucleotides matching TRBD1. Trimming took 6 bases from V and 3 from J; bases not matched to a gene: 8. Germline-derived CDR1 and CDR2 are MNHEY and SVGEGT. The CDR3 loop spans 15 amino acids. DNA of the CDR3: TGTGCCAGCAGCACAGGGGCTATTAACAATCAGCCCCAGCATATT. This gives the protein CASSTGAINNQPQHI.

Concerning this clonotype: This CDR3 is missing its conserved last phenylalanine or tryptophan, likely due to a read error. Because the CDR3's place on the DNA is in doubt, the DNA is left out and the CDR3 is given as listed by TCRdb. This rearrangement joins TRBV11-2 to TRBJ2-7. The CDR3 has 13 residues if both end residues are counted. Germline assignment: CDR1 SGHAT and CDR2 FQNNGV. This chain's CDR3 is CASSLGVTYEQHI.

Notes on this clonotype: One end of the junction varies from germline; a read error may be responsible. The chain links TRBV6-1 to TRBJ2-1; D unclear. The CDR3 is 14 amino acids. Germline V gene data show CDR1 as MNHNS and CDR2 as SASEGT. DNA for the CDR3: TGTGCCAGTAGTGAAGGGTTAATGTACATTGAGCAGTTCTTC. Protein sequence: CASSEGLMYIEQFF.

Concerning this clonotype itself: An end of the junction differs from the germline gene, which may be a read error. This chain joins TRBV6-1 and TRBJ1-5, with D perhaps TRBD1 (5 bases). The CDR3 runs to 14 residues. Germline values: CDR1 MNHNS, CDR2 SASEGT. The CDR3 is CTSTIDGGNQPRHF. In DNA form, the CDR3 reads TGTACCAGCACTATCGACGGGGGTAATCAGCCCCGGCATTTT.

Regarding this clonotype: This CDR3 fails to terminate in the conserved phenylalanine or tryptophan, so it likely reflects a read error. V is TRBV20-1 and J is TRBJ1-1; weak D call: TRBD1 (5 bases). Per the germline V gene, CDR1 is DFQATT and CDR2 is SNEGSKA (reference sequence). The CDR3 has 12 residues. The CDR3 DNA follows: TGCAGTGCCGCAGGGCTGAACACTGAGGCTTTCGTT. Its protein is CSAAGLNTEAFV.

This clonotype appeared a few times. The CDR3 does not close with the conserved phenylalanine or tryptophan, likely indicating a read error. This chain links TRBV6-5 with TRBJ2-1; possibly TRBD2 for D (6 bases). The V and J ends lost 6 bases and 9 bases respectively, with 18 bases between them. Germline V gives CDR1 MNHEY, CDR2 SVGAGI. The CDR3 is 14 residues long. The CDR3 DNA sequence: TGTGCCAGCAGGCGGGATGGACGTAAGAGTGAGCAGTTCTAT. As protein: CASRRDGRKSEQFY.

With respect to this clonotype: At one end the junction does not follow the germline gene, possibly because of a read error. The chain is built from TRBV6-2 or TRBV6-3 and TRBJ2-7; D is undetermined. Germline V gene sequence: CDR1 MNHEY, CDR2 SVGEGT. CDR3 length: 17 amino acids. The CDR3 loop reads CASSYRDMGSGSYERYF. CDR3 nucleotides: TGTGCCAGCAGTTACCGCGATATGGGGTCGGGTTCCTACGAGCGGTACTTC.

V usage is TRBV20-1 and J usage is TRBJ2-1; 13 positions match TRBD2. J lost 8 bases, V lost 5 bases, and 9 bases had no gene match. This CDR3 has 15 residues. Germline CDR1 and CDR2: DFQATT and SNEGSKA (reference sequence). CDR3 amino acids: CSAQPGTSGVDEQFF. In nucleotides, the CDR3 is TGCAGTGCTCAACCCGGGACTAGCGGGGTAGATGAGCAGTTCTTC.

The table lists this clonotype with many counts. The chain recombines TRBV20-1 with TRBJ1-1; TRBD1 agrees at 7 bases. Germline trimming cut 2 bases from V and 1 base from J; bases unmatched to any gene: 4. Germline V gene sequence: CDR1 DFQATT, CDR2 SNEGSKA (reference sequence). The CDR3 spans 14 residues. The DNA for the CDR3 is TGCAGTGCTAGAAAAGGACAGGCGAACACTGAAGCTTTCTTT. Residues: CSARKGQANTEAFF.

This clonotype has more than one count but fewer than ten. Lacking the conserved final phenylalanine or tryptophan, this CDR3 likely reflects a read error. The chain uses TRBV11-3 and TRBJ2-1; D uncertain. The germline gives CDR1 SGHNT, CDR2 YENEEA. This CDR3 comprises 15 residues. Trimming shortened V by 5 bases and J by 2 bases, and 13 bases separated the two germline ends. This chain's CDR3 is CASSPSGVTYNEQFL. The CDR3 DNA sequence: TGTGCCAGCAGCCCTAGTGGGGTAACCTACAATGAGCAGTTCTTA.

Comments on this clonotype: With a much larger clone just one base away, this may be a read error. The chain employs TRBV7-9 and TRBJ1-2; D is unresolved. The ends were cut back, 2 bases at V and 5 bases at J, with 9 bases in the middle. The CDR3 has 13 amino acids. Germline loops: CDR1 SEHNR, CDR2 FQNEAQ (reference sequence). The CDR3 DNA reads TGTGCCAGCAGCTTAACGGACGGATATGGCTACACCTTC. Protein product: CASSLTDGYGYTF.

In its sample, this clonotype was seen many times. The chain combines TRBV29-1 with TRBJ1-3, with D hard to call. The CDR3 has 13 residues. CDR1 and CDR2 (germline): SQVTM, ANQGSEA. Trimming removed 4 bases at V and 2 bases at J, with 9 bases between. The DNA of the CDR3 is TGCAGCGTTGGGAAGGGTACTGGAAACACCATATATTTT. Protein product: CSVGKGTGNTIYF.

Note on this clonotype: The germline gene is not matched at one end of the junction; a read error may be the cause. The chain carries TRBV12-3 or TRBV12-4 and TRBJ1-5; D unresolved. This CDR3 is built from 15 residues. CDR3 in amino acids: CASSEEIGSDQPQHF. The CDR3 nucleotides are TGTGCCAGCAGCGAGGAGATCGGTAGCGATCAGCCCCAACATTTT.

A note on this clonotype: Germline is not matched at one junction end, which may reflect a read error. The chain couples TRBV11-1 to TRBJ2-5; no firm D call. The CDR3 sequence is 14 residues long. The germline CDR1 and CDR2 sequences are SGHAT and FQDESV (reference sequence). CDR3 sequence: CASSLRRYQEAQYF. The CDR3 nucleotides read TGTGCCAGTAGCTTAAGACGGTATCAAGAGGCCCAGTACTTC.

As concerns this clonotype: The CDR3 does not end in the conserved phenylalanine or tryptophan, so this is likely a read error. The DNA is omitted, as the CDR3 cannot be located on it reliably, and the CDR3 follows TCRdb's listing. The genes are TRBV20-1 and TRBJ1-6. The CDR3 spans 16 amino acids, including both terminal residues. The V gene's germline CDR1 is DFQATT and CDR2 SNEGSKA (reference sequence). The CDR3 sequence: CSARDYRLAHNSPLHI.

The table lists this clonotype with a count of one. The CDR3 end shows no conserved phenylalanine or tryptophan, and so a read error is likely. The DNA is left out, because the CDR3 cannot be placed on it with certainty; the CDR3 is given as TCRdb lists it. The chain joins TRBV12-3 or TRBV12-4 to TRBJ2-1. Ends included, the CDR3 has 13 residues. The CDR3: CASSLNLKPRRFY.